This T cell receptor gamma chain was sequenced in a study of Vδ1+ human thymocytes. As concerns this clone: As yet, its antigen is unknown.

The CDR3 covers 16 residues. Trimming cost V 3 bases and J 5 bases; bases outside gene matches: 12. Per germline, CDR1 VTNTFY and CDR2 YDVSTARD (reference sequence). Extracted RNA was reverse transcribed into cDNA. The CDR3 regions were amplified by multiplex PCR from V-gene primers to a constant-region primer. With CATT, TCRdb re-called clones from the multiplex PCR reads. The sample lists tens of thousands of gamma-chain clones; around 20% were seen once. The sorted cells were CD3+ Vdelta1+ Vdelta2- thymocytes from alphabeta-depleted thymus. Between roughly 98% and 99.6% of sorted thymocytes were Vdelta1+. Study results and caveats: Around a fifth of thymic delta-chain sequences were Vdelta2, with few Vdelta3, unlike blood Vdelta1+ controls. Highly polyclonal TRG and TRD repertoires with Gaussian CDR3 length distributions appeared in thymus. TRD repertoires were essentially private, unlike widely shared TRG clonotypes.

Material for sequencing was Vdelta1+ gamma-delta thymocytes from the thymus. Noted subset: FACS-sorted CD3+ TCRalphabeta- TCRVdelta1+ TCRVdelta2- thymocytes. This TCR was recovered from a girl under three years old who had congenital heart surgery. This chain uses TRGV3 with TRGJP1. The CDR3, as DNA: TGTGCCACCTGGGACTGGGGAGCACTGACTGGTTGGTTCAAGATATTT. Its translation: CATWDWGALTGWFKIF.